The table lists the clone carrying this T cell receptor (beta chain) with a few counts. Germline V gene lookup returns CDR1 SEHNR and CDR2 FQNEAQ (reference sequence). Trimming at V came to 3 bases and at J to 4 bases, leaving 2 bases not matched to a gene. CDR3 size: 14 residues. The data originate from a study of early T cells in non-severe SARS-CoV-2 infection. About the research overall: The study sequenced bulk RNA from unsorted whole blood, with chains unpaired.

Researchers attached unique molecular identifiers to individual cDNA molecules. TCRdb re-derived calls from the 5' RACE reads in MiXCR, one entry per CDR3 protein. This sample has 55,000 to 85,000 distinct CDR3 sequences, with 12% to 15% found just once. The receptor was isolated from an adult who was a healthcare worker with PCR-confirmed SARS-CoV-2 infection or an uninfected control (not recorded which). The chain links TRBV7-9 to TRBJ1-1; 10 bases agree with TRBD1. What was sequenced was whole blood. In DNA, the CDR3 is TGTGCCAGCAGCTTCCGACAGGGGGCCACTGAAGCTTTCTTT. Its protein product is CASSFRQGATEAFF.